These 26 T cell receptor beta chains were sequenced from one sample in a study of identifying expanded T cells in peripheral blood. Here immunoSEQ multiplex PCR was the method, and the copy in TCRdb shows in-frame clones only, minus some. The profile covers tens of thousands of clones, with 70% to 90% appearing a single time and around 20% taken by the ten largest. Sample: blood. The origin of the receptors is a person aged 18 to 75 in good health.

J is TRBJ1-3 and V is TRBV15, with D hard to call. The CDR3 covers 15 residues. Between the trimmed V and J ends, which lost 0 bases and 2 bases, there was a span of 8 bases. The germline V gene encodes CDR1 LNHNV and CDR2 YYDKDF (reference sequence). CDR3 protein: CATSREGRAGNTIYF. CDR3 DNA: TGTGCCACCAGCAGAGAAGGGCGGGCTGGAAACACCATATATTTT.

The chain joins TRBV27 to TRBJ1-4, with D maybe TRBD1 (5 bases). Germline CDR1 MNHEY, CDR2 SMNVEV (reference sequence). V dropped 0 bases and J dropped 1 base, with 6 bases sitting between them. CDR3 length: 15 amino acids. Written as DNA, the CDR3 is TGTGCCAGCAGTTTATCGAGGGGAACTAATGAAAAACTGTTTTTT. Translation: CASSLSRGTNEKLFF.

The CDR3 loop is CASSASGATSGSSYTQYF. The DNA of the CDR3 is TGTGCCAGCAGTGCATCCGGTGCTACTAGCGGATCCTCTTATACGCAGTATTTT. The chain recombines TRBV6-1 with TRBJ2-3, with TRBD2 matching over 8 bases. The CDR3 consists of 18 residues. J lost 7 bases, V lost 4 bases, and 19 bases had no gene match. Germline CDR1 reads MNHNS; CDR2 reads SASEGT.

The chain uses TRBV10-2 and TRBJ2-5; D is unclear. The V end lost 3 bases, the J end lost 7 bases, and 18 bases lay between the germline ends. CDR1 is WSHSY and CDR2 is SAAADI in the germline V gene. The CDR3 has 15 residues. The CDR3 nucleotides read TGCGCCAGCAGTGACCCGCGCGAAGGTGAGCCGACCCAGTACTTC. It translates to CASSDPREGEPTQYF.

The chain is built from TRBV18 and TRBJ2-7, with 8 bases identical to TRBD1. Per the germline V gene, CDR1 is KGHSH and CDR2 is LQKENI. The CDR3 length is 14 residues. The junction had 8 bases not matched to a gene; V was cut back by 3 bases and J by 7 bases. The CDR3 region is CASSPDYGTGEQYF. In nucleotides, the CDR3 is TGTGCCAGCTCACCTGACTATGGGACAGGTGAGCAGTACTTC. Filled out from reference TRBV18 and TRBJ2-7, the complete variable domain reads NAGVMQNPRHLVRRRGQEARLRCSPMKGHSHVYWYRQLPEEGLKFMVYLQKENIIDESGMPKERFSAEFPKEGPSILRIQQVVRGDSAAYFCASSPDYGTGEQYFGPGTRLTVT.

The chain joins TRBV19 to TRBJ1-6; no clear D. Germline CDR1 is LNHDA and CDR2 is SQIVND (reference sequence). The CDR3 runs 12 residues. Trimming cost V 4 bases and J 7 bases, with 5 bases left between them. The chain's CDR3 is CASSNKNSPLHF. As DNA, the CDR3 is TGTGCCAGTAGTAATAAAAATTCACCCCTCCACTTT.

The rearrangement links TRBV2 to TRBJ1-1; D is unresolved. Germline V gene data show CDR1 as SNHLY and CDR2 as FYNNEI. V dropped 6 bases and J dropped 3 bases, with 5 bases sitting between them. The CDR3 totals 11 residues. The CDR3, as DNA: TGTGCCAGCAGGGCGGACACTGAAGCTTTCTTT. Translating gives CASRADTEAFF. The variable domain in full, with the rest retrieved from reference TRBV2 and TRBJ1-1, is EPEVTQTPSHQVTQMGQEVILRCVPISNHLYFYWYRQILGQKVEFLVSFYNNEISEKSEIFDDQFSVERPDGSNFTLKIRSTKLEDSAMYFCASRADTEAFFGQGTRLTVV.

The CDR3 loop reads CASSPWQSKPTNEKLFF. Here the CDR3 DNA reads TGTGCCAGCTCACCATGGCAGTCCAAACCAACTAATGAAAAACTGTTTTTT. The chain has TRBV18 and TRBJ1-4, with D uncertain. Germline V gene sequence: CDR1 KGHSH, CDR2 LQKENI. V lost 2 bases, J lost 0 bases, and 13 bases lay in between. The CDR3 consists of 17 residues.

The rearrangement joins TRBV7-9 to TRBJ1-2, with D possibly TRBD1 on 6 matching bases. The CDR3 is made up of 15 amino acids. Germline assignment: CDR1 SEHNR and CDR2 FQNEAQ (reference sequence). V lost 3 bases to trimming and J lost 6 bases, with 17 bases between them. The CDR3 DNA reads TGTGCCAGCAGCTTCCGAACTGGGGCAGGGGATGGCTACACCTTC. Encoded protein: CASSFRTGAGDGYTF.

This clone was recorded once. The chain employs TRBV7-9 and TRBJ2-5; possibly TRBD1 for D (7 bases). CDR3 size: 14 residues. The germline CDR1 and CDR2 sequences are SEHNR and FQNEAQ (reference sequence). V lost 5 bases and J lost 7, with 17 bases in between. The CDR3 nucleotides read TGTGCCAGCAGCCCAGGGGGGTCAAGTGGGACCCAGTACTTC. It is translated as CASSPGGSSGTQYF.

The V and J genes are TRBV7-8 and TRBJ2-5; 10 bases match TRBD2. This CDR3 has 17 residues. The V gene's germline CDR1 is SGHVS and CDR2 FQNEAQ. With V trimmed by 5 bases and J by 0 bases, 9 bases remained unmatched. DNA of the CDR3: TGTGCCAGCAGCCACCGGGCTAGCGGGGGAGACCAAGAGACCCAGTACTTC. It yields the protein CASSHRASGGDQETQYF.

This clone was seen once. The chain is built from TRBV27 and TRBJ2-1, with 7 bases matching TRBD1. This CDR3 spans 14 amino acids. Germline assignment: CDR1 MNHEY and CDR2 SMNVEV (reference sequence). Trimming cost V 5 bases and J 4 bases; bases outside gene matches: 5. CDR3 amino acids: CASSEQGSYNEQFF. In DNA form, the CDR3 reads TGTGCCAGCAGTGAACAGGGGTCGTACAATGAGCAGTTCTTC.

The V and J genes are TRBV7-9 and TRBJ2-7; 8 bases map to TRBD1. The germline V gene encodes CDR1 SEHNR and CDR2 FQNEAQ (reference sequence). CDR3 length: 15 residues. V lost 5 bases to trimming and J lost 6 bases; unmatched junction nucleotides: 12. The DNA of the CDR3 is TGTGCCAGCAGCCGCGGACAGGGCGGTAAGGCCGAGCAGTACTTC. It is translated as CASSRGQGGKAEQYF.

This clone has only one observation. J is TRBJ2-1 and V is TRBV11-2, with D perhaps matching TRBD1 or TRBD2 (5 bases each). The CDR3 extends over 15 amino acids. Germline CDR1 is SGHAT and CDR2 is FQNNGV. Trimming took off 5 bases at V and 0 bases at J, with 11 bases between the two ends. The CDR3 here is CASSGSGRSYNEQFF. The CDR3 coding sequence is TGTGCCAGCAGCGGGTCGGGACGCTCCTACAATGAGCAGTTCTTC.

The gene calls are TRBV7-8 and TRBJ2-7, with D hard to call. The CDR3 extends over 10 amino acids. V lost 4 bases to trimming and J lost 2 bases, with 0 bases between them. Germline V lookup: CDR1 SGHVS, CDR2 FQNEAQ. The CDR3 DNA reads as TGTGCCAGCAGCTCCTACGAGCAGTACTTC. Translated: CASSSYEQYF.

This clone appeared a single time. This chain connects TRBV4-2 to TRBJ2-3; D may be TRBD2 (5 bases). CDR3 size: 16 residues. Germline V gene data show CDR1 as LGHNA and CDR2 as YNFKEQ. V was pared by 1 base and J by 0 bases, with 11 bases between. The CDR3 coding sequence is TGTGCCAGCAGCCAAGTAGGGAGAGGAAGCACAGATACGCAGTATTTT. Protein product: CASSQVGRGSTDTQYF.

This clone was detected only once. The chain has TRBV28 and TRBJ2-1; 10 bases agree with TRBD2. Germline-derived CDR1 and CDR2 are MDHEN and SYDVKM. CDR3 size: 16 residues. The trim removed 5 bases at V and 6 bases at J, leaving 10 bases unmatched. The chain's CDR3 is CASSPRRLAGVNEQFF. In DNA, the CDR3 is TGTGCCAGCAGTCCCAGGCGGCTAGCGGGGGTCAATGAGCAGTTCTTC. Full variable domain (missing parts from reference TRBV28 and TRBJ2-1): DVKVTQSSRYLVKRTGEKVFLECVQDMDHENMFWYRQDPGLGLRLIYFSYDVKMKEKGDIPEGYSVSREKKERFSLILESASTNQTSMYLCASSPRRLAGVNEQFFGPGTRLTVL.

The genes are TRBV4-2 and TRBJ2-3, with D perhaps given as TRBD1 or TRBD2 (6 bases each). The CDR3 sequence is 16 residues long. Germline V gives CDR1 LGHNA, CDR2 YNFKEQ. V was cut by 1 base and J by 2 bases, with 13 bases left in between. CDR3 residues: CASSQGDRGPTDTQYF. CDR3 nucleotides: TGTGCCAGCAGCCAAGGGGACCGGGGGCCCACAGATACGCAGTATTTT.

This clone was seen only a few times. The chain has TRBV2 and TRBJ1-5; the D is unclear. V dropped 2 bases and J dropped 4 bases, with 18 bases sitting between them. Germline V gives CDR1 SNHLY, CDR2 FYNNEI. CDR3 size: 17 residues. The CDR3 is CASSESSLETTNQPQHF. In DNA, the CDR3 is TGTGCCAGCAGTGAATCCAGCCTTGAGACCACTAATCAGCCCCAGCATTTT.

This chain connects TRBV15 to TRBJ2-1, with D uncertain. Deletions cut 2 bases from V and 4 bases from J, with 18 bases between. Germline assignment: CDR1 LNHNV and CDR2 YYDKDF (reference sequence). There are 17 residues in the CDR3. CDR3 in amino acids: CATSRQATGSLYNEQFF. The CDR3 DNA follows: TGTGCCACCAGCAGACAGGCTACGGGTTCCCTGTACAATGAGCAGTTCTTC.

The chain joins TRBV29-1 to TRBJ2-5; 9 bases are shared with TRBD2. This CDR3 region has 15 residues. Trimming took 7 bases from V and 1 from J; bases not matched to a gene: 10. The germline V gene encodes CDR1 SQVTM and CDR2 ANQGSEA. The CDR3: CSASSGGEFQETQYF. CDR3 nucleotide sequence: TGCAGCGCCAGTAGCGGGGGCGAATTCCAAGAGACCCAGTACTTC.

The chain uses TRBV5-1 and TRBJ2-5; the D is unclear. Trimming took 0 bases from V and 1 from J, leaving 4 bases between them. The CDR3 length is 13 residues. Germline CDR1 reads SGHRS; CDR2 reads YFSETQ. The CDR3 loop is CASSLGGQETQYF. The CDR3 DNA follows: TGCGCCAGCAGCTTGGGGGGCCAAGAGACCCAGTACTTC.

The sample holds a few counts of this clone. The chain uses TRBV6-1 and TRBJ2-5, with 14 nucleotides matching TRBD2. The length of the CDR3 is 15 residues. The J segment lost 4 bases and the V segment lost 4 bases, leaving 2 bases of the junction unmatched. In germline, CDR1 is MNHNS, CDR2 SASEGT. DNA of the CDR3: TGTGCCAGCAGTGGACTAGCGGGGGGGCCAGAGACCCAGTACTTC. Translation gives CASSGLAGGPETQYF.

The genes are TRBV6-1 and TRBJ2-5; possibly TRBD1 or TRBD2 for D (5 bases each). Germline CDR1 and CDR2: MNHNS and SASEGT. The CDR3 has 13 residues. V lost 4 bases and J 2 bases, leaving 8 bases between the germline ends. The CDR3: CASSGGIQETQYF. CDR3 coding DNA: TGTGCCAGCAGTGGGGGGATACAAGAGACCCAGTACTTC.

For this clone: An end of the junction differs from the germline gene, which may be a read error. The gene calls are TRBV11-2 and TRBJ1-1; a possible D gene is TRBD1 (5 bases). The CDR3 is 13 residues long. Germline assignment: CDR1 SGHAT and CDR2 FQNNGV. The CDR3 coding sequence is TGTGCCAGCAGTTTAGACGTGGGGGGACCAGCTTTCTTT. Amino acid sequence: CASSLDVGGPAFF.

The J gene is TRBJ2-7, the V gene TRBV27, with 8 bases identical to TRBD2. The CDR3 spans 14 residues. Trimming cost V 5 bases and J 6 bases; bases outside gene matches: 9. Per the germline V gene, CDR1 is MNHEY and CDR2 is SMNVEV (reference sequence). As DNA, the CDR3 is TGTGCCAGCAGTCACGGGGGGGGCCAGCGCGAGCAGTACTTC. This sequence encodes CASSHGGGQREQYF.